These T cell receptor beta chains were read from a single sample in a study of T cell changes during pregnancy in multiple sclerosis. The method was immunoSEQ multiplex PCR; TCRdb's version includes in-frame clones alone and lacks a portion of them. Of some 62,000 clones listed, around 93% are singletons. Sample: peripheral blood, taken in the second trimester of pregnancy. The origin of the receptors is a female donor in good health, enrolled as a control in a pregnancy study. Both conserved end residues are part of each CDR3. Fields, in order: J gene, D gene, V gene, clone size, CDR3 protein, CDR3 DNA. D genes are given only for firm matches. Where a row states a size, it is once, few, many or the class of an expanded clone; other rows omit it.

TRBJ2-3,TRBD2,TRBV18,.,CASSPIAGGADTQYF,TGTGCCAGCTCACCAATAGCGGGAGGGGCGGATACGCAGTATTTT
TRBJ1-2,.,TRBV2,.,CASSDPSRLGYTF,TGTGCCAGCAGTGATCCCAGCAGGTTAGGCTACACCTTC
TRBJ2-2,.,TRBV30,.,CAWKRWTTGELFF,TGTGCCTGGAAGCGGTGGACCACCGGGGAGCTGTTTTTT
TRBJ2-5,.,TRBV2,.,CASRLEGAKTQYF,TGTGCCAGCAGGCTCGAGGGTGCCAAGACCCAGTACTTC
TRBJ2-3,TRBD2,TRBV7-2,.,CASSLVTLAGGRVDTQYF,TGTGCCAGCAGCTTAGTGACCCTAGCGGGGGGCCGGGTAGATACGCAGTATTTT
TRBJ1-5,.,TRBV10-2,.,CASSEGDLGPQHF,TGCGCCAGCAGTGAGGGGGACTTAGGGCCCCAGCATTTT
TRBJ1-1,TRBD1,TRBV30,.,CAWSAYPTGAGTEAFF,TGTGCCTGGAGTGCCTATCCGACAGGGGCGGGCACTGAAGCTTTCTTT
TRBJ2-2,TRBD1,TRBV18,.,CASSPSGRTGRAGELFF,TGTGCCAGCTCACCATCGGGGAGGACAGGGAGAGCCGGGGAGCTGTTTTTT
TRBJ2-5,TRBD2,TRBV18,.,CASSPGGLQETQYF,TGTGCCAGCTCGCCGGGGGGTCTACAAGAGACCCAGTACTTC
TRBJ2-3,TRBD2,TRBV15,once,CATSRESSAGGFSDTQYF,TGTGCCACCAGCAGAGAATCTTCGGCGGGGGGGTTTTCAGATACGCAGTATTTT
TRBJ2-7,TRBD2,TRBV6-5,.,CASSATSGGHEQYF,TGTGCCAGCAGTGCGACTAGCGGGGGCCACGAGCAGTACTTC
TRBJ2-1,TRBD2,TRBV4-3,.,CASSQDLRGNEQFF,TGCGCCAGCAGCCAAGACTTGCGGGGGAATGAGCAGTTCTTC
TRBJ1-2,.,TRBV4-3,.,CASSQDPGDRGYTF,TGCGCCAGCAGCCAAGATCCGGGGGATAGGGGCTACACCTTC
TRBJ1-4,TRBD1,TRBV30,.,CAWGPGQGTSAGKLFF,TGTGCCTGGGGGCCGGGACAGGGAACTTCGGCGGGAAAACTGTTTTTT
TRBJ1-2,.,TRBV27,.,CASSPRTTDSYGYTF,TGTGCCAGCAGTCCCCGAACGACAGATTCCTATGGCTACACCTTC
TRBJ1-5,.,TRBV19,.,CASTASPSGEKSNQPQHF,TGTGCCAGTACCGCCTCCCCGTCCGGGGAGAAAAGCAATCAGCCCCAGCATTTT
TRBJ2-5,.,TRBV18,.,CASSPGGPETQYF,TGTGCCAGCTCACCCGGGGGGCCGGAGACCCAGTACTTC
TRBJ1-2,.,TRBV6-6,.,CASSLAGYTF,TGTGCCAGCAGTTTAGCTGGCTACACCTTC
TRBJ2-2,.,TRBV10-3,once,CAISESWFDSNTGELFF,TGTGCCATCAGTGAGTCCTGGTTTGACTCGAACACCGGGGAGCTGTTTTTT
TRBJ1-5,.,TRBV6-1,.,CASSEVGDNQPQHF,TGTGCCAGCAGTGAGGTAGGGGACAATCAGCCCCAGCATTTT
TRBJ2-5,TRBD1,TRBV2,once,CASSEGQGGYETQYF,TGTGCCAGCAGTGAGGGACAGGGAGGGTACGAGACCCAGTACTTC
TRBJ2-1,.,TRBV27,once,CASSPKGVYNEQFF,TGTGCCAGCAGCCCTAAGGGGGTCTACAATGAGCAGTTCTTC